This TCR beta chain was captured by sequencing in a study of long-term antiretroviral therapy in people with HIV (dated by TCRdb to 2022 to 2024). Some background on the complete study: The earliest samples were collected roughly a decade before the 2015 WHO recommendation for immediate ART, at a time when ART was usually postponed until CD4 counts fell. A retrospective serial study tested whether ART initiation and durable HIV suppression were associated with changes in peripheral blood TRB repertoire composition and diversity. A total of some 200 cryopreserved PBMC samples came from around 30 adults with confirmed HIV infection and were collected serially over a mean of about 6 years (range 1-12). About 40% of the 30 participants with HIV were female. Test extractions of a monoclonal T-cell line alongside approximately 34 polyclonal samples showed no cross-contamination during QIAcube processing.

Points the paper makes about the study in general: Inferences about post-ART repertoire changes were limited because no data were available on ART adherence, viral resistance or therapy changes. Limited PBMC availability meant only the TCR beta chain was sequenced, without alpha chain pairing. The samples span the years 2004 to 2017, and the ART regimens used may be less effective than current regimens. Starting ART was linked to a significant rise in TRB diversity, yet even after long-term ART the diversity remained significantly lower than in transplant donor controls. Expanded TRB clones identified before ART initiation dominated the repertoire across all time points, though the dominance fluctuated and decreased in many PLHIV after ART. Because pre-ART samples had limited cell numbers, unsorted PBMC were profiled rather than sorted CD4+ and CD8+ T cells. Narrower CDR3 length ranges were observed in HIV repertoires than in controls, and an antigen-experienced repertoire with only a slight naive shift after ART was suggested by the network structure.

The immunoSEQ hsTCRB v3.0 assay was used at survey level resolution to sequence the TRB variable region. TRB sequencing targeted a depth of roughly 35,000-50,000 T-cell genomes per sample. TRB libraries were pooled and sequenced on an Illumina MiSeq using a v3 150-cycle kit. The paper's data handling went like this. Repertoire analysis ran in R within a reproducible Nextflow workflow covering QC, data transformation and analysis. LymphoSeq2, an R package for exploring AIRR-Seq data, was used to implement the custom analyses. A handful of samples that produced fewer than 5000 total TRB sequences were removed, so some 190 HIV repertoires were analyzed. Among the 180 or so HIV repertoires that were kept, around 59 were collected before ART initiation and over 120 were collected after ART initiation. Each repertoire was downsampled to 5000 TRB nucleotide sequences, and summary statistics were averaged across 100 downsampling iterations. TRB sequences were retained for analysis only if CDR3 regions of at least seven amino acids were present. A Shannon entropy-derived clonality score and the Gini coefficient were used to measure diversity. In the repertoire networks, any two of the top 5000 CDR3 amino acid sequences were connected whenever the two sequences differed by an edit distance of one. For TRB CDR3 amino acid sequences, GLIPH2 was used to predict antigen specificity groups and MHC restriction. Known CMV, EBV, HIV or tissue antigen associations were flagged by matching CDR3 amino acid sequences against VDJdb and McPAS-TCR. Pre-ART, post-ART and control groups were compared with Wilcoxon signed-rank tests and Holm-Bonferroni correction. The table comes from immuneACCESS by way of TCRdb, which keeps in-frame sequences with V and J called. Part of the clones is missing from these tables; in studies checked, under half for an unresolved V gene and the rest for unknown reasons. That table gives V, J and clone size, and the DNA gave D and trimming. Present in this sample are about 20,000 clones, roughly 83% of which were seen just once. Around 8.3% of the sample is held by the ten biggest clonotypes.

Participants were included only if at least one PBMC sample before ART initiation and at least two post-ART samples were available. All participants with HIV were treated in the United States of America. Before DNA extraction, cryopreserved samples of roughly 0.9-11 million PBMC were thawed and washed. At the time of the earliest PBMC sample, participants with HIV were aged between roughly 20 and 55 years. Per participant, PBMC samples came from 1-4 timepoints prior to ART initiation and 2-8 timepoints following ART initiation, for a median of 7 samples. For every participant, serial HIV viral load, CD4+ T-cell count, ART history and demographic data were obtained. Genomic DNA was extracted from unsorted PBMC with a Qiagen kit on a QIAcube, processed in batches of 12 samples. The CDR3, cysteine through phenylalanine, is 17 amino acids long. Only the CDR3 part of the read is kept: 51 bases, read in frame from the first base.

This clone occurred a few times. The antigen this receptor binds is unknown. No much larger clone exists at a distance of one base, and base qualities are not known. This material consisted of unsorted PBMCs, taken 1.2 years after starting antiretroviral therapy. This receptor was identified in a woman in her forties with HIV. This chain joins TRBV21-1 to TRBJ2-2; TRBD2 is taken as the D call from the table, unchecked against the DNA. TRBV21-1 counts as a pseudogene. DNA sequence: TGTGCCAGCAGCAAGGGGGGGAGGGCGACGGTCACCGGGGAGCTGTTTTTT. The encoded protein is CASSKGGRATVTGELFF.